This T cell receptor beta chain was captured in a study of blood T cell repertoires in COVID-19. For the study at large: Samples representing acute and convalescent COVID-19 were sourced from the United States, Italy and Spain. T cells, B-cell-depleted T cells, or PBMCs provided the cDNA or gDNA that served as material.

In the original workflow: For nucleated cells, counts were estimated from reference gene primer amplification. Assay: immunoSEQ multiplex PCR; the TCRdb copy retains only in-frame clones and omits some. The V and J calls and clone size are taken from that table; D and trimming were inferred from the DNA. The repertoire holds approximately 82,000 clones, with around 83% as singletons. From germline, CDR1 is SGHTA and CDR2 FQGNSA. The J segment lost 5 bases and the V segment lost 5 bases, leaving 9 bases of the junction unmatched. The CDR3 runs 16 residues. This rearrangement joins TRBV7-2 to TRBJ2-3, with 11 bases fitting TRBD2. Sequencing was performed on peripheral blood. The source is a woman in her sixties with acute or convalescent COVID-19. CDR3 region: CASSTRLAGNGDTQYF. In DNA, the CDR3 is TGTGCCAGCAGCACCCGACTAGCGGGGAATGGAGATACGCAGTATTTT. The whole variable domain, filled in from reference TRBV7-2 and TRBJ2-3, reads GAGVSQSPSNKVTEKGKDVELRCDPISGHTALYWYRQSLGQGLEFLIYFQGNSAPDKSGLPSDRFSAERTGGSVSTLTIQRTQQEDSAVYLCASSTRLAGNGDTQYFGPGTRLTVL.